This entry lists 16 T cell receptor beta chains sequenced from one sample in a study of Siglec-9 on CD8 T cells in melanoma. Profiled with immunoSEQ multiplex PCR; TCRdb holds only in-frame clones, not every one. The table lists almost 30,000 clones, roughly 80% of them singletons, with 5.8% in the top ten. Sequenced: Siglec-9- CD8+ T cells sorted from blood. These receptors all stem from a human donor in good health.

The CDR3 bases are TGTGCCAGCAGCTCCCAGCGGGGGGCGGGGGAGCAGTACTTC. Translating it yields CASSSQRGAGEQYF. V usage is TRBV28 and J usage is TRBJ2-7, with 9 bases that match TRBD2. J lost 7 bases, V lost 6 bases, and 10 bases had no gene match. CDR1 and CDR2 from the germline V gene are MDHEN and SYDVKM. The CDR3 is made up of 14 amino acids.

The genes are TRBV30 and TRBJ2-7; 7 nucleotides align to TRBD1. The V segment lost 0 bases and the J segment 3 bases; nucleotides outside the gene matches: 5. CDR3 length: 14 amino acids. Germline assignment: CDR1 GTSNPN and CDR2 SVGIG (reference sequence). The CDR3 region has the DNA TGTGCCTGGAGTGTACAGGGGTTGGGCTACGAGCAGTACTTC. Its protein is CAWSVQGLGYEQYF. The full variable domain, rest sourced from reference TRBV30 and TRBJ2-7, is SQTIHQWPATLVQPVGSPLSLECTVEGTSNPNLYWYRQAAGRGLQLLFYSVGIGQISSEVPQNLSASRPQDRQFILSSKKLLLSDSGFYLCAWSVQGLGYEQYFGPGTRLTVT.

The rearrangement joins TRBV9 to TRBJ2-7, with TRBD1 matching over 11 bases. Germline V gene sequence: CDR1 SGDLS, CDR2 YYNGEE. The CDR3 sequence is 15 residues long. With V trimmed by 5 bases and J by 5 bases, 9 bases remained unmatched. The CDR3 here is CASSLSGTGGDEQYF. CDR3 bases: TGTGCCAGCAGTTTATCCGGGACAGGGGGAGACGAGCAGTACTTC.

V usage is TRBV11-3 and J usage is TRBJ2-5; 12 positions match TRBD2. Looked up from germline, CDR1 is SGHNT and CDR2 is YENEEA. V lost 5 bases, J lost 2 bases, and 6 bases stayed unmatched. This CDR3 spans 16 amino acids. This CDR3 reads CASSLRTSGAQETQYF. The CDR3 DNA follows: TGTGCCAGCAGCCTCCGGACTAGCGGGGCTCAAGAGACCCAGTACTTC.

The chain is built from TRBV6-1 and TRBJ2-7, with D maybe TRBD1 (5 bases). The germline V gene encodes CDR1 MNHNS and CDR2 SASEGT. CDR3 length: 12 residues. V lost 7 bases and J lost 6, with 13 bases in between. The CDR3 loop is CASNTGLGEQYF. DNA for the CDR3: TGTGCCAGCAATACAGGCTTGGGCGAGCAGTACTTC.

The CDR3 bases are TGCGCCAGCAGTGAGGCCCTATACACAGATACGCAGTATTTT. Its translation: CASSEALYTDTQYF. The chain employs TRBV10-1 and TRBJ2-3; D unclear. Between the trimmed V and J ends, which lost 2 bases and 2 bases, there was a span of 8 bases. CDR1 is WNHNN and CDR2 is SYGVQD in the germline V gene (reference sequence). The CDR3 contains 14 residues.

This rearrangement joins TRBV29-1 to TRBJ1-1; maybe TRBD1 (6 bases). This CDR3 spans 13 amino acids. Trimming left V 8 bases short and J 1 base short, with 14 bases between. CDR1 and CDR2 (germline): SQVTM, ANQGSEA. CDR3 residues: CSSAGGRNTEAFF. CDR3 DNA sequence: TGCAGCTCCGCCGGGGGCCGGAACACTGAAGCTTTCTTT. Filled out from reference TRBV29-1 and TRBJ1-1, the complete variable domain reads SAVISQKPSRDICQRGTSLTIQCQVDSQVTMMFWYRQQPGQSLTLIATANQGSEATYESGFVIDKFPISRPNLTFSTLTVSNMSPEDSSIYLCSSAGGRNTEAFFGQGTRLTVV.

This clone was seen a single time. V gene TRBV5-1 combines with J gene TRBJ2-1; 9 nucleotides match TRBD1. In germline, CDR1 is SGHRS, CDR2 YFSETQ. Unmatched junction bases numbered 14, after V lost 4 bases and J lost 6 bases. The CDR3 sequence is 17 residues long. The CDR3 loop is CASSGGTGFITGNEQFF. The CDR3 DNA is TGCGCCAGCAGCGGCGGGACAGGGTTTATCACGGGCAATGAGCAGTTCTTC.

V usage is TRBV21-1 and J usage is TRBJ2-7; the D call TRBD2 from the table was never checked on the DNA. TRBV21-1 is noted as a pseudogene. CDR3 length: 14 residues. This CDR3 is CASSKAPAIYEQYV. CDR3 nucleotide sequence: TGTGCCAGCAGCAAAGCCCCAGCGATCTACGAGCAGTACGTC.

The chain is built from TRBV28 and TRBJ1-2; 9 positions match TRBD1. The CDR3 sequence is 15 residues long. The V gene's germline CDR1 is MDHEN and CDR2 SYDVKM. J gave up 2 bases and V 4 bases, and 5 bases lay outside the gene matches. This CDR3 is CASSSWTGANYGYTF. CDR3 nucleotide sequence: TGTGCCAGCAGTTCCTGGACAGGGGCCAACTATGGCTACACCTTC.

CDR3 sequence reads: CASSLDINYGYTF. The CDR3 coding sequence is TGTGCCAGCAGCTTAGATATCAACTATGGCTACACCTTC. The chain combines TRBV7-6 with TRBJ1-2, with D unclear. The CDR3 has 13 amino acids. The V end lost 1 base, the J end lost 2 bases, and 5 bases lay between the germline ends. Germline V gives CDR1 SGHVS, CDR2 FNYEAQ.

This sequence joins TRBV19 and TRBJ2-3; 10 bases are shared with TRBD2. This CDR3 spans 16 amino acids. Losses at the gene ends were 10 bases for V and 2 bases for J; bases not matched to a gene: 12. The V gene's germline CDR1 is LNHDA and CDR2 SQIVND (reference sequence). CDR3 protein: CATSEVAGGLTDTQYF. DNA for the CDR3: TGTGCCACCTCAGAGGTAGCGGGGGGCCTCACAGATACGCAGTATTTT.

A word on this clone: Mismatch with germline at one junction end may stem from a read error. This chain links TRBV7-7 with TRBJ2-2; TRBD2 matches 8 bases. CDR1 and CDR2 (germline): SSHAT, FNYEAQ (reference sequence). The CDR3 covers 16 residues. The CDR3 protein is CASSPTGGAETGELFF. Written as DNA, the CDR3 is TGTGCTAGCAGCCCCACGGGGGGGGCAGAGACCGGGGAGCTGTTTTTT. Combining the CDR3 with reference TRBV7-7 and TRBJ2-2 gives the whole variable domain GAGVSQSPRYKVTKRGQDVTLRCDPISSHATLYWYQQALGQGPEFLTYFNYEAQPDKSGLPSDRFSAERPEGSISTLTIQRTEQRDSAMYRCASSPTGGAETGELFFGEGSRLTVL.

V usage is TRBV7-8 and J usage is TRBJ2-5; 11 bases map to TRBD1. CDR1 is SGHVS, CDR2 FQNEAQ, per germline. J was trimmed by 5 bases and V by 4 bases; bases with no gene match: 3. This CDR3 comprises 14 residues. CDR3 nucleotides: TGTGCCAGCAGCTGGACAGGGGGCGATGAGACCCAGTACTTC. Translating gives CASSWTGGDETQYF.

The V and J genes are TRBV4-1 and TRBJ2-1; TRBD1 is a possible D gene (6 bases). There are 13 residues in the CDR3. The V gene lost 4 bases and the J gene lost 6 bases, with 10 bases spanning the gap. The V gene's germline CDR1 is MGHRA and CDR2 YSYEKL. DNA for the CDR3: TGCGCCAGCAGCCCCCAAGGGGGCAATGAGCAGTTCTTC. The encoded protein is CASSPQGGNEQFF.

This sequence joins TRBV5-1 and TRBJ2-7; 9 bases agree with TRBD1. The V gene's germline CDR1 is SGHRS and CDR2 YFSETQ. Unmatched junction bases numbered 9, after V lost 4 bases and J lost 7 bases. This CDR3 region has 14 residues. CDR3 region: CASSEGQGRWEQYF. CDR3 nucleotide sequence: TGCGCCAGCAGCGAGGGACAGGGTAGATGGGAGCAGTACTTC.